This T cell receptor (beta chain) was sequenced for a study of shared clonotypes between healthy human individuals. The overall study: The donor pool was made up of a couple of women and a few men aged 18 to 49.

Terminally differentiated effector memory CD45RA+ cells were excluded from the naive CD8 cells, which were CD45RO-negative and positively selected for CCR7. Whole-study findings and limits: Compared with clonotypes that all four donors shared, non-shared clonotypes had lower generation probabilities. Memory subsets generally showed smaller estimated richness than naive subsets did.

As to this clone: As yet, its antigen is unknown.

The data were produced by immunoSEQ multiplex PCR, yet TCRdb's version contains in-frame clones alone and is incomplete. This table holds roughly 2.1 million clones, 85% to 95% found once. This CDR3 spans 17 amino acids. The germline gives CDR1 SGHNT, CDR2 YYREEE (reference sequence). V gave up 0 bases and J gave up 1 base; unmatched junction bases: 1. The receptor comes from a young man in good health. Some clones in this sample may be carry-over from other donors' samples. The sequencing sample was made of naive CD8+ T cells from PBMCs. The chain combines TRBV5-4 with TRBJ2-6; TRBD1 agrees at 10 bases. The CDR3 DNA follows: TGTGCCAGCAGCTTGGGGGACAGGGGTTCTGGGGCCAACGTCCTGACTTTC. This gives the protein CASSLGDRGSGANVLTF.